Listed below are T cell receptor beta chains from one sample, sequenced in a study of control samples from healthy donors and cancer patients. The protocol was immunoSEQ multiplex PCR, while the TCRdb copy is restricted to in-frame clones and leaves out a portion. Of 130,000 or so clones listed, approximately 90% were seen once; the top ten hold roughly 2.5%. The specimen sequenced was blood. The receptors were sampled from a man aged 35-49 years in good health. CDR3s include the opening cysteine and the closing phenylalanine or tryptophan. A D gene is named only where the DNA matches it firmly. The size entry is marked missing in some rows and otherwise reads once, few, many or a size class.

CDR3 DNA	CDR3 protein	V gene	J gene	D gene	clone size
TGTGCCAGCTCACCACTTGCGGGCTCGAGCACAGATACGCAGTATTTT	CASSPLAGSSTDTQYF	TRBV18	TRBJ2-3	.	.
TGCGCCAGCAGCTTGGTTACGGGAAAAGAGACCCAGTACTTC	CASSLVTGKETQYF	TRBV5-1	TRBJ2-5	.	.
TGCGCCAGCAGCTTGGCCTGGACTAGCGCCCACAATGAGCAGTTCTTC	CASSLAWTSAHNEQFF	TRBV5-1	TRBJ2-1	TRBD2	.
TGTGCCAGCAGTCCCCGCAGAGTTCGGGATAACCTGTTTTTT	CASSPRRVRDNLFF	TRBV6-5	TRBJ1-4	.	.
TGTGCCAGCAGGGATAACCAGAGCAATCAGCCCCAGCATTTT	CASRDNQSNQPQHF	TRBV6-5	TRBJ1-5	.	.
TGTGCCAGCAGCCAAGCCTCAGGAGCGGCCTCCTACAATGAGCAGTTCTTC	CASSQASGAASYNEQFF	TRBV3-1/TRBV3-2	TRBJ2-1	.	.
TGCGCCAGCGGGCGACTGTTCCTCTATGGCTACACCTTC	CASGRLFLYGYTF	TRBV10-2	TRBJ1-2	.	.
TGTGCCACCAGCAGCAGCCGGGGACCGGGTAGAGAGCAGTACTTC	CATSSSRGPGREQYF	TRBV15	TRBJ2-7	.	.
TGTGCCAGTAGACCCGGGACCGGGACAGGGGGGCAAGAGACCCAGTACTTC	CASRPGTGTGGQETQYF	TRBV19	TRBJ2-5	TRBD1	.
TGTGCCAGCAGTTTAAGCGGGCCTGCCGATAATGAAAAACTGTTTTTT	CASSLSGPADNEKLFF	TRBV28	TRBJ1-4	.	.
TGTGCCAGCAGTTACTCTGCGAGGACTGAAGCTTTCTTT	CASSYSARTEAFF	TRBV6-2/TRBV6-3	TRBJ1-1	.	once
TGTGCCAGCAGTTTATACGTGAACACTGAAGCTTTCTTT	CASSLYVNTEAFF	TRBV27	TRBJ1-1	.	.
TGTGCCACGGGAGGGAGGGACAATCAGCCCCAGCATTTT	CATGGRDNQPQHF	TRBV19	TRBJ1-5	.	once
TGTGCCAGCAGCTTAGGGCAGGGGCGGAACACCGGGGAGCTGTTTTTT	CASSLGQGRNTGELFF	TRBV13	TRBJ2-2	.	.
TGTGCCACCAGTGTTGGAAGACAGGACGATCAGCCCCAGCATTTT	CATSVGRQDDQPQHF	TRBV24-1	TRBJ1-5	.	.
TGTGCCATCAGTGACGAAATGGGCAGGGGAAGGGGGAACACTGAAGCTTTCTTT	CAISDEMGRGRGNTEAFF	TRBV10-3	TRBJ1-1	.	.
TGTGCCAGCAGCCGAGGACTAGCGGGGTGGAGTGGTGATGAGCAGTTCTTC	CASSRGLAGWSGDEQFF	TRBV7-9	TRBJ2-1	TRBD2	once
TGTGCCAGCAGCGGGACAGGGGTCTCTGGAAACACCATATATTTT	CASSGTGVSGNTIYF	TRBV28	TRBJ1-3	TRBD1	.
TGTGCCAGCGGTGGGGGACAGGGTTTTCTTGAGCAGTTCTTC	CASGGGQGFLEQFF	TRBV27	TRBJ2-1	TRBD1	.
TGTGCCAGCAGCCGCATCCCTAGCGGGGGGCCCACAGATACGCAGTATTTT	CASSRIPSGGPTDTQYF	TRBV7-8	TRBJ2-3	TRBD2	.